This T cell receptor beta chain was recovered during a study of T cell responses to AZD1222 COVID-19 vaccine. Data came from immunoSEQ multiplex PCR; TCRdb stores just in-frame clones and leaves some out. The data show 140,000 or so clones, around 90% seen once. In this sample, this clone turned up once. This CDR3 comprises 15 residues. In germline, CDR1 is ENHRY, CDR2 SYGVKD. The V and J ends lost 2 bases and 2 bases respectively, with 9 bases between them. The input for sequencing was peripheral blood, taken on day 0 of AZD1222 vaccination. The V gene is TRBV10-3, the J gene TRBJ2-2; possibly TRBD1 for D (6 bases). This TCR was sampled from an adult in good health. The CDR3 DNA follows: TGTGCCATCAGTGAGGGGACAAGAAACACCGGGGAGCTGTTTTTT. Its protein product is CAISEGTRNTGELFF.